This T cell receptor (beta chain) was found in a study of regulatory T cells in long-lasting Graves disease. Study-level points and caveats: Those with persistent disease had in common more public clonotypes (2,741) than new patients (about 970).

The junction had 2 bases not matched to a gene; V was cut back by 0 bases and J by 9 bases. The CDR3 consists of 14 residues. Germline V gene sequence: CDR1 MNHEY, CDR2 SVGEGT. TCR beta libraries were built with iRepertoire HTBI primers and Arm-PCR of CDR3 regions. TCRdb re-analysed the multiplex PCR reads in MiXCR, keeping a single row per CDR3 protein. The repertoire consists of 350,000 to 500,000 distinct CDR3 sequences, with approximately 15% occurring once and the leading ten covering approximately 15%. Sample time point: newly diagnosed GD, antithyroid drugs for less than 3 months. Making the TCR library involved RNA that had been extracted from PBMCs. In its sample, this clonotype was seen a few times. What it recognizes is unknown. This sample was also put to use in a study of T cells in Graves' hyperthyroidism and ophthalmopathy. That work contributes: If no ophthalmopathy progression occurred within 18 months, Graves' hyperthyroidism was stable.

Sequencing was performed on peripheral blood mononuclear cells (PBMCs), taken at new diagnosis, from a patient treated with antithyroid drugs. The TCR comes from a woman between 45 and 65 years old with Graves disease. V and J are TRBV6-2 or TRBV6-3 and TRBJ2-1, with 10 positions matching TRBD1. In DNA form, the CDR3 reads TGTGCCAGCAGTTACTCGGACAGGGGGTCTGAGCAGTTCTTC. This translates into CASSYSDRGSEQFF.